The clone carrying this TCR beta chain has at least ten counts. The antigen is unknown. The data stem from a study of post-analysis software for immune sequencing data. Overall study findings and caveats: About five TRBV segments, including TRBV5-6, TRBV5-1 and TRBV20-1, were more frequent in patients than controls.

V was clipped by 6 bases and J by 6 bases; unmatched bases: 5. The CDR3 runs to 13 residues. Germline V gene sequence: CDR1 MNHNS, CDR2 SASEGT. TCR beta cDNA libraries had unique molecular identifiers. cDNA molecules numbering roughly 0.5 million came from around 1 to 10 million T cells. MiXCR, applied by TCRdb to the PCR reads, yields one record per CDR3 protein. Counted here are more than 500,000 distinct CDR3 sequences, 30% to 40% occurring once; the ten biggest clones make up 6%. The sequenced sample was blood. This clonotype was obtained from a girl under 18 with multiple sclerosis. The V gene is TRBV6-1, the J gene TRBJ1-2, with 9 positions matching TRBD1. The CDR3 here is CASRAQGADGYTF. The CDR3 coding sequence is TGTGCCAGCAGAGCACAGGGGGCGGATGGCTACACCTTC.